What follows are 18 T cell receptor beta chains derived from one specimen sequenced in a study of blood T cell repertoires in COVID-19. Sequenced by immunoSEQ multiplex PCR; TCRdb stores in-frame clones only, minus some. Of 200,000 to 250,000 clones in the sample, roughly 84% were seen once. The sample was peripheral blood. These receptors were taken from a woman of 80 years or more with acute or convalescent COVID-19.

A remark on this clone: Germline and junction disagree at one end, which may indicate a read error. This specimen includes other DNA sequences encoding the same CDR3. V gene TRBV19 combines with J gene TRBJ1-6; the match to TRBD1 covers 7 bases. The CDR3 extends over 16 amino acids. Germline values: CDR1 LNHDA, CDR2 SQIVND (reference sequence). The CDR3 reads CASSMGTESYNSPLHF. DNA for the CDR3: TGTGCCAGTAGTATGGGGACAGAATCGTATAATTCACCCCTTCACTTT.

The chain has TRBV5-1 and TRBJ2-5, with D possibly being TRBD1 (6 bases). From germline, CDR1 is SGHRS and CDR2 YFSETQ. There are 15 residues in the CDR3. Trimming stripped 2 bases from V and 5 bases from J, with 16 bases between. The CDR3 loop reads CASSFEGHGLETQYF. In DNA, the CDR3 is TGCGCCAGCAGCTTTGAGGGACATGGTCTTGAGACCCAGTACTTC. Using reference TRBV5-1 and TRBJ2-5 for the parts outside the CDR3, the full variable domain is KAGVTQTPRYLIKTRGQQVTLSCSPISGHRSVSWYQQTPGQGLQFLFEYFSETQRNKGNFPGRFSGRQFSNSRSEMNVSTLELGDSALYLCASSFEGHGLETQYFGPGTRLLVL.

This rearrangement joins TRBV21-1 to TRBJ1-1; the D call in the table, TRBD1, was not verified against the DNA. TRBV21-1 is a listed pseudogene. The CDR3 loop spans 15 amino acids. DNA of the CDR3: TGTGCCAGCAGCAAAGAGGGGGACAGGGCCACTGAAGCTTTCTTT. This translates into CASSKEGDRATEAFF.

The V and J genes are TRBV2 and TRBJ2-1, with 11 bases matching TRBD2. The CDR3 length is 16 residues. Trimming took 6 bases from V and 3 from J; bases not matched to a gene: 7. The V gene's germline CDR1 is SNHLY and CDR2 FYNNEI. The CDR3 nucleotides are TGTGCCAGCAGCCCTACTAGCGGGGGATTCTACAATGAGCAGTTCTTC. The encoded protein is CASSPTSGGFYNEQFF.

The rearrangement uses TRBV19 and TRBJ2-7; 7 nucleotides agree with TRBD1. The CDR3 has 13 amino acids. CDR1 and CDR2 (germline): LNHDA, SQIVND (reference sequence). V gave up 6 bases and J gave up 1 base; unmatched junction bases: 3. The CDR3 DNA reads as TGTGCCAGTAGAGAACAGGGGTCCTACGAGCAGTACTTC. Protein product: CASREQGSYEQYF.

This chain connects TRBV5-1 to TRBJ2-6; TRBD1 matches 7 bases. There are 17 residues in the CDR3. Losses at the gene ends were 3 bases for V and 0 bases for J; bases not matched to a gene: 6. Germline CDR1 reads SGHRS; CDR2 reads YFSETQ. CDR3 bases: TGCGCCAGCAGCTCCGGGACAGCGAGCTCTGGGGCCAACGTCCTGACTTTC. This codes for CASSSGTASSGANVLTF.

This clone was found a few times. The rearrangement joins TRBV5-1 to TRBJ2-1, with a possible D match to TRBD2 (7 bases). Trimming took off 4 bases at V and 8 bases at J, with 16 bases between the two ends. The CDR3 contains 14 residues. Germline assignment: CDR1 SGHRS and CDR2 YFSETQ. In DNA, the CDR3 is TGCGCCAGCAGCCTAAACACAGGGAGGGATGAGCAGTTCTTC. Amino acids: CASSLNTGRDEQFF.

This clone was seen a single time. This rearrangement joins TRBV4-3 to TRBJ2-1, with TRBD2 matching 14 bases. After removal of 1 base from V and 4 bases from J, the junction contained 6 bases not matched to a gene. The CDR3 is 18 residues long. The germline V gene encodes CDR1 LGHNA and CDR2 YSLEER. As DNA, the CDR3 is TGCGCCAGCAGCCAAGCCGCGACTAGCGGGGGGGCATACAATGAGCAGTTCTTC. Translation: CASSQAATSGGAYNEQFF.

The CDR3 region has the DNA TGTGCCAGTAGTACCCAGCGGGGGAGCCAAGAGACCCAGTACTTC. Its protein is CASSTQRGSQETQYF. The chain uses TRBV19 and TRBJ2-5, with 8 positions matching TRBD2. Looked up from germline, CDR1 is LNHDA and CDR2 is SQIVND (reference sequence). This CDR3 is 15 amino acids long. Losses at the gene ends were 4 bases for V and 1 base for J; bases not matched to a gene: 5.

This clone was observed a few times. The J gene is TRBJ2-7, the V gene TRBV19; weak D call: TRBD2 (6 bases). The V and J ends lost 2 bases and 7 bases respectively, with 18 bases between them. Germline assignment: CDR1 LNHDA and CDR2 SQIVND (reference sequence). This CDR3 region has 15 residues. The CDR3 DNA reads as TGTGCCAGTAGTATACGGAGGGTGGGGACGGAAGAGCAGTACTTC. It specifies CASSIRRVGTEEQYF.

V gene TRBV19 combines with J gene TRBJ2-1; 10 bases fit TRBD2. CDR1 LNHDA and CDR2 SQIVND come from the germline V gene (reference sequence). The CDR3 extends over 15 amino acids. V trimming: 7 bases; J trimming: 8 bases; junction bases outside the gene matches: 11. The CDR3 sequence: CASTPSGGADHEQFF. The CDR3 DNA follows: TGTGCCAGTACTCCAAGCGGGGGGGCCGACCATGAGCAGTTCTTC.

The chain recombines TRBV3-1 (or the pseudogene TRBV3-2) with TRBJ2-5; TRBD2 matches 11 bases. The V segment lost 3 bases and the J segment 1 base; nucleotides outside the gene matches: 4. Germline CDR1 and CDR2: LGHDT and YNNKEL (reference sequence). The CDR3 loop spans 16 amino acids. The CDR3 sequence is CASSHRSGGVQETQYF. The CDR3 bases are TGTGCCAGCAGCCACCGTAGCGGGGGGGTCCAAGAGACCCAGTACTTC.

This clone is a singleton in its sample. The junction shows a germline mismatch at one end, possibly a read error. The rearrangement uses TRBV7-9 and TRBJ2-3; tentative D call: TRBD1 (5 bases). The germline gives CDR1 SEHNR, CDR2 FQNEAQ (reference sequence). There are 15 residues in the CDR3. The CDR3 DNA sequence: TGTGCCAGCAGCTTAGAGGGGCAGTTCATAGATCCGCAGTATTTT. Its translation is CASSLEGQFIDPQYF.

The rearrangement links TRBV27 to TRBJ2-2, with 8 bases matching TRBD1. Germline-derived CDR1 and CDR2 are MNHEY and SMNVEV (reference sequence). This CDR3 has 16 residues. After removal of 4 bases from V and 4 bases from J, the junction contained 8 bases not matched to a gene. CDR3 in DNA: TGTGCCAGCAGTTCCCCTGCCAGGGGGCTCACCGGGGAGCTGTTTTTT. It specifies CASSSPARGLTGELFF.

This rearrangement joins TRBV5-1 to TRBJ2-5, with D unresolved. This CDR3 spans 13 amino acids. The ends were cut back, 3 bases at V and 0 bases at J, with 6 bases in the middle. CDR1 SGHRS and CDR2 YFSETQ come from the germline V gene. The CDR3 DNA reads as TGCGCCAGCAGCTCCCTGTACCAAGAGACCCAGTACTTC. Its translation: CASSSLYQETQYF. Full variable domain (outside the CDR3, taken from reference TRBV5-1 and TRBJ2-5): KAGVTQTPRYLIKTRGQQVTLSCSPISGHRSVSWYQQTPGQGLQFLFEYFSETQRNKGNFPGRFSGRQFSNSRSEMNVSTLELGDSALYLCASSSLYQETQYFGPGTRLLVL.

The rearrangement uses TRBV28 and TRBJ1-2; D possibly corresponds to TRBD1 (5 bases). The ends were cut back, 10 bases at V and 8 bases at J, with 14 bases in the middle. There are 11 residues in the CDR3. Germline lookup yields CDR1 MDHEN and CDR2 SYDVKM. The DNA of the CDR3 is TGTGCCATAGGGGCAGTTAGGGGCTACACCTTC. Its translation: CAIGAVRGYTF.

The J gene is TRBJ2-1, the V gene TRBV19; D might be TRBD2 (5 bases). There are 15 residues in the CDR3. Germline V gene lookup returns CDR1 LNHDA and CDR2 SQIVND (reference sequence). Trimming shortened V by 7 bases and J by 4 bases, and 17 bases separated the two germline ends. CDR3 amino acids: CASTTGRGTYNEQFF. The CDR3, as DNA: TGTGCCAGTACAACTGGACGGGGTACGTACAATGAGCAGTTCTTC.

The chain joins TRBV3-1 (or the pseudogene TRBV3-2) to TRBJ2-1; perhaps TRBD2 as D (5 bases). The V gene's germline CDR1 is LGHDT and CDR2 YNNKEL (reference sequence). The ends were cut back, 0 bases at V and 4 bases at J, with 13 bases in the middle. The CDR3 sequence is 16 residues long. The CDR3 spells CASSQDLRGAYNEQFF. The CDR3 bases are TGTGCCAGCAGCCAAGATTTACGGGGAGCTTACAATGAGCAGTTCTTC.